The 27 T cell receptor beta chains below all came from one sample that was sequenced in a study of graft-versus-host responses after intestinal transplantation. Data came from immunoSEQ multiplex PCR; TCRdb stores just in-frame clones and leaves some out. Counted here are some 41,000 clones, 80% to 95% occurring once; the ten biggest clones make up less than 4%. The input for sequencing was PBMCs, taken 734 days after intestinal transplantation. Every receptor here comes from a human patient who received an intestinal transplant, so some T cells may come from the graft donor.

The chain is built from TRBV12-5 and TRBJ2-7, with TRBD1 matching over 9 bases. V gave up 1 base and J gave up 4 bases; unmatched junction bases: 5. The V gene's germline CDR1 is LGHNT and CDR2 FRNRAP. The length of the CDR3 is 15 residues. For the CDR3, the DNA is TGTGCTAGTGGTTTGGGACCCGGGACAGGGTACGAGCAGTACTTC. Amino acids: CASGLGPGTGYEQYF.

This rearrangement joins TRBV6-1 to TRBJ2-7, with 10 positions matching TRBD2. The length of the CDR3 is 16 residues. Trimming at V came to 4 bases and at J to 3 bases, leaving 9 bases not matched to a gene. Germline lookup yields CDR1 MNHNS and CDR2 SASEGT. The CDR3 here is CASSAAIAGGHYEQYF. Written as DNA, the CDR3 is TGTGCCAGCAGTGCGGCGATAGCGGGGGGTCACTACGAGCAGTACTTC.

The V gene is TRBV7-9, the J gene TRBJ1-2; unclear D gene. This CDR3 is built from 14 residues. The V end lost 0 bases, the J end lost 4 bases, and 9 bases lay between the germline ends. Germline CDR1 reads SEHNR; CDR2 reads FQNEAQ (reference sequence). DNA of the CDR3: TGTGCCAGCAGCTTAGCGGCACAGAGCTATGGCTACACCTTC. Protein product: CASSLAAQSYGYTF. Combining the CDR3 with reference TRBV7-9 and TRBJ1-2 gives the whole variable domain DTGVSQNPRHKITKRGQNVTFRCDPISEHNRLYWYRQTLGQGPEFLTYFQNEAQLEKSRLLSDRFSAERPKGSFSTLEIQRTEQGDSAMYLCASSLAAQSYGYTFGSGTRLTVV.

V is TRBV9 and J is TRBJ2-3; 14 bases match TRBD2. Germline V gene data show CDR1 as SGDLS and CDR2 as YYNGEE. The junction had 9 bases not matched to a gene; V was cut back by 4 bases and J by 2 bases. This CDR3 is built from 18 residues. DNA of the CDR3: TGTGCCAGCAGCATCGGACTAGCGGGGGGAGGGGCCACAGATACGCAGTATTTT. It codes for CASSIGLAGGGATDTQYF.

V is TRBV18 and J is TRBJ1-2; D is unresolved. Germline V lookup: CDR1 KGHSH, CDR2 LQKENI. This CDR3 comprises 15 residues. Trimming stripped 2 bases from V and 1 base from J, with 11 bases between. CDR3 sequence (DNA): TGTGCCAGCTCACCAGTCCGGACCGATAACTATGGCTACACCTTC. Amino acids: CASSPVRTDNYGYTF.

The V and J genes are TRBV19 and TRBJ2-2; 7 nucleotides line up with TRBD1. The CDR3 is 16 amino acids. Unmatched junction bases numbered 12, after V lost 5 bases and J lost 6 bases. From germline, CDR1 is LNHDA and CDR2 SQIVND (reference sequence). The DNA of the CDR3 is TGTGCCAGTAGTCCCCGTAGAGGGGGCGCGTCCGGGGAGCTGTTTTTT. Translated, it gives CASSPRRGGASGELFF.

The rearrangement joins TRBV5-4 to TRBJ2-5; the match to TRBD2 covers 10 bases. The V and J ends lost 3 bases and 1 base, in that order; junction bases with no gene match: 3. In germline, CDR1 is SGHNT, CDR2 YYREEE (reference sequence). The CDR3 loop spans 15 amino acids. The chain's CDR3 is CASSYTSGTQETQYF. Here the CDR3 DNA reads TGTGCCAGCAGCTATACTAGCGGGACCCAAGAGACCCAGTACTTC.

The rearrangement joins TRBV11-2 to TRBJ2-3; D might be TRBD1 or TRBD2, each matching 5 bases. Germline CDR1 is SGHAT and CDR2 is FQNNGV. V was pared by 5 bases and J by 3 bases, with 15 bases between. The CDR3 covers 15 residues. This CDR3 is CASSLIGTRTDTQYF. Here the CDR3 DNA reads TGTGCCAGCAGCCTAATCGGGACGAGGACAGATACGCAGTATTTT.

The J gene is TRBJ1-4, the V gene TRBV6-4, with 9 positions matching TRBD1. CDR1 is MRHNA, CDR2 SNTAGT, per germline. This CDR3 is 13 amino acids long. V shed 7 bases, J shed 8 bases, and the junction held 5 bases outside the gene matches. The CDR3 DNA follows: TGTGCCAGCAAGACCGGGACAGGGGAAAAACTGTTTTTT. Translating it yields CASKTGTGEKLFF.

The chain has TRBV2 and TRBJ1-3; a possible D gene is TRBD1 (5 bases). The CDR3 length is 14 residues. Trimming removed 8 bases at V and 0 bases at J, with 11 bases between. Germline V gene lookup returns CDR1 SNHLY and CDR2 FYNNEI. CDR3 DNA: TGTGCCAGCGGACACCTAAGCTCTGGAAACACCATATATTTT. Residues: CASGHLSSGNTIYF.

This sequence joins TRBV6-5 and TRBJ1-5, with 7 bases matching TRBD1. After removal of 5 bases from V and 5 bases from J, the junction contained 3 bases not matched to a gene. CDR1 is MNHEY, CDR2 SVGAGI, per germline. This CDR3 comprises 13 residues. Written as DNA, the CDR3 is TGTGCCAGCAGTCCACAGGGGCATCAGCCCCAGCATTTT. It specifies CASSPQGHQPQHF.

This clone was observed a single time. The chain carries TRBV12-5 and TRBJ2-2; D not certain. The CDR3 totals 13 residues. Germline loops: CDR1 LGHNT, CDR2 FRNRAP. Trimming left V 6 bases short and J 3 bases short, with 8 bases between. The CDR3 region has the DNA TGTGCTAGTGGGACGGATTACACCGGGGAGCTGTTTTTT. It yields the protein CASGTDYTGELFF. Full variable domain (remainder filled in from reference TRBV12-5 and TRBJ2-2): DARVTQTPRHKVTEMGQEVTMRCQPILGHNTVFWYRQTMMQGLELLAYFRNRAPLDDSGMPKDRFSAEMPDATLATLKIQPSEPRDSAVYFCASGTDYTGELFFGEGSRLTVL.

V and J are TRBV11-2 and TRBJ2-2, with 7 bases that match TRBD1. Germline CDR1 and CDR2: SGHAT and FQNNGV. The V segment lost 3 bases and the J segment 6 bases; nucleotides outside the gene matches: 4. The CDR3 is 14 residues long. The CDR3 loop reads CASSFPGGSGELFF. Here the CDR3 DNA reads TGTGCCAGCAGCTTCCCAGGGGGATCCGGGGAGCTGTTTTTT. Using reference TRBV11-2 and TRBJ2-2 for the parts outside the CDR3, the full variable domain is EAGVAQSPRYKIIEKRQSVAFWCNPISGHATLYWYQQILGQGPKLLIQFQNNGVVDDSQLPKDRFSAERLKGVDSTLKIQPAKLEDSAVYLCASSFPGGSGELFFGEGSRLTVL.

The chain is built from TRBV9 and TRBJ1-6; no definite D call. Germline V gene lookup returns CDR1 SGDLS and CDR2 YYNGEE. CDR3 size: 15 residues. Trimming shortened V by 0 bases and J by 8 bases, and 12 bases separated the two germline ends. The CDR3 DNA reads as TGTGCCAGCAGCGTAGCGGGCGGATGGGATTCACCCCTCCACTTT. This gives the protein CASSVAGGWDSPLHF.

The sample holds one count of this clone. V usage is TRBV11-1 and J usage is TRBJ1-4; the D gene is possibly TRBD1 (5 bases). Trimming removed 5 bases at V and 7 bases at J, with 20 bases between. The germline gives CDR1 SGHAT, CDR2 FQDESV (reference sequence). This CDR3 spans 16 amino acids. Here the CDR3 reads CASSPTNRPWGEKLFF. Written as DNA, the CDR3 is TGTGCCAGCAGCCCGACCAACAGGCCCTGGGGTGAAAAACTGTTTTTT.

The chain carries TRBV18 and TRBJ2-1; weak D call: TRBD1 (5 bases). Trimming pared 4 bases from V and 2 bases from J, leaving 9 bases between. This CDR3 has 14 amino acids. Per germline, CDR1 KGHSH and CDR2 LQKENI. CDR3 in amino acids: CASSRQRAYNEQFF. CDR3 DNA: TGTGCCAGCTCACGACAGAGAGCCTACAATGAGCAGTTCTTC.

The chain combines TRBV2 with TRBJ1-5; TRBD1 agrees at 9 bases. CDR3 size: 13 residues. V gave up 10 bases and J gave up 2 bases; unmatched junction bases: 3. Germline CDR1 reads SNHLY; CDR2 reads FYNNEI. CDR3 sequence reads: CATRTGGNQPQHF. The DNA for the CDR3 is TGTGCCACCAGGACAGGGGGCAATCAGCCCCAGCATTTT.

The rearrangement uses TRBV4-1 and TRBJ2-1; 7 nucleotides agree with TRBD1. The J segment lost 7 bases and the V segment lost 5 bases, leaving 14 bases of the junction unmatched. The CDR3 is made up of 16 amino acids. Germline V gene lookup returns CDR1 MGHRA and CDR2 YSYEKL. The CDR3 nucleotides are TGCGCCAGCAGCAACCCGCCCTACGACAGGGCTAATGAGCAGTTCTTC. Its protein is CASSNPPYDRANEQFF.

V gene TRBV6-5 combines with J gene TRBJ1-6, with unresolved D. The CDR3 has 13 residues. Looked up from germline, CDR1 is MNHEY and CDR2 is SVGAGI. V was cut by 6 bases and J by 7 bases, with 10 bases left in between. The CDR3 DNA follows: TGTGCCAGCAGCCACGACACAAATTCACCCCTCCACTTT. It specifies CASSHDTNSPLHF.

This clone has just one count. V gene TRBV5-1 combines with J gene TRBJ1-2; D is unresolved. The CDR3 is 17 amino acids. CDR1 and CDR2 (germline): SGHRS, YFSETQ. Trimming pared 0 bases from V and 3 bases from J, leaving 18 bases between. The CDR3 spells CASSLEFSAAGDYGYTF. CDR3 nucleotides: TGCGCCAGCAGCTTGGAATTCTCGGCGGCAGGCGACTATGGCTACACCTTC.

This rearrangement joins TRBV11-3 to TRBJ1-1; D is unclear. Trimming left V 1 base short and J 8 bases short, with 5 bases between. The CDR3 is 11 amino acids. Germline loops: CDR1 SGHNT, CDR2 YENEEA. The CDR3 loop is CASSLVKEAFF. As DNA, the CDR3 is TGTGCCAGCAGCTTAGTTAAGGAAGCTTTCTTT.

The chain combines TRBV19 with TRBJ2-7, with D hard to call. The germline V and J ends were trimmed by 7 bases and 5 bases, with 18 bases remaining between them. Germline V gene data show CDR1 as LNHDA and CDR2 as SQIVND (reference sequence). The CDR3 loop spans 14 amino acids. The CDR3 DNA reads TGTGCCAGTAAGTTTTCTCTGGGAAAGGACGAGCAGTACTTC. This codes for CASKFSLGKDEQYF.

V gene TRBV27 combines with J gene TRBJ2-7, with TRBD1 as a possible D gene (7 bases). The V gene lost 5 bases and the J gene lost 3 bases, with 20 bases spanning the gap. The CDR3 covers 16 residues. Per the germline V gene, CDR1 is MNHEY and CDR2 is SMNVEV (reference sequence). CDR3 sequence (DNA): TGTGCCAGCAGTCAACTAGGGGGGACAGTAAGCTACGAGCAGTACTTC. Amino acids: CASSQLGGTVSYEQYF.

The rearrangement joins TRBV7-6 to TRBJ1-5; 10 bases fit TRBD1. This CDR3 comprises 14 residues. Germline lookup yields CDR1 SGHVS and CDR2 FNYEAQ. The junction had 7 bases not matched to a gene; V was cut back by 5 bases and J by 9 bases. CDR3 coding DNA: TGTGCCAGCAGCCCCGGGACAGGGGAGGGGCCCCAGCATTTT. Its protein is CASSPGTGEGPQHF.

The chain carries TRBV19 and TRBJ2-6; TRBD1 agrees at 7 bases. This CDR3 has 17 residues. J lost 0 bases, V lost 7 bases, and 9 bases had no gene match. The germline gives CDR1 LNHDA, CDR2 SQIVND (reference sequence). DNA for the CDR3: TGTGCCAGTACTGCCAACAGGGGTTACTCTGGGGCCAACGTCCTGACTTTC. Translating gives CASTANRGYSGANVLTF.

The genes are TRBV19 and TRBJ2-1; perhaps D is TRBD1 or TRBD2 (5 bases each). CDR1 and CDR2 from the germline V gene are LNHDA and SQIVND (reference sequence). Trimming shortened V by 4 bases and J by 8 bases, and 15 bases separated the two germline ends. The CDR3 length is 14 residues. CDR3 bases: TGTGCCAGTAGTACTTACCGGGACCAATATGAGCAGTTCTTC. Encoded protein: CASSTYRDQYEQFF. The variable domain in full, with the rest retrieved from reference TRBV19 and TRBJ2-1, is DGGITQSPKYLFRKEGQNVTLSCEQNLNHDAMYWYRQDPGQGLRLIYYSQIVNDFQKGDIAEGYSVSREKKESFPLTVTSAQKNPTAFYLCASSTYRDQYEQFFGPGTRLTVL.

In this sample, this clone turned up a few times. This CDR3 is CASSPSGTYEQYF. The DNA for the CDR3 is TGTGCCAGCTCACCATCAGGGACGTACGAGCAGTACTTC. The gene calls are TRBV18 and TRBJ2-7; D might be TRBD1 or TRBD2, each matching 5 bases. V shed 2 bases and J shed 4 bases, with 9 bases lying between them. The V gene's germline CDR1 is KGHSH and CDR2 LQKENI. The CDR3 loop spans 13 amino acids.